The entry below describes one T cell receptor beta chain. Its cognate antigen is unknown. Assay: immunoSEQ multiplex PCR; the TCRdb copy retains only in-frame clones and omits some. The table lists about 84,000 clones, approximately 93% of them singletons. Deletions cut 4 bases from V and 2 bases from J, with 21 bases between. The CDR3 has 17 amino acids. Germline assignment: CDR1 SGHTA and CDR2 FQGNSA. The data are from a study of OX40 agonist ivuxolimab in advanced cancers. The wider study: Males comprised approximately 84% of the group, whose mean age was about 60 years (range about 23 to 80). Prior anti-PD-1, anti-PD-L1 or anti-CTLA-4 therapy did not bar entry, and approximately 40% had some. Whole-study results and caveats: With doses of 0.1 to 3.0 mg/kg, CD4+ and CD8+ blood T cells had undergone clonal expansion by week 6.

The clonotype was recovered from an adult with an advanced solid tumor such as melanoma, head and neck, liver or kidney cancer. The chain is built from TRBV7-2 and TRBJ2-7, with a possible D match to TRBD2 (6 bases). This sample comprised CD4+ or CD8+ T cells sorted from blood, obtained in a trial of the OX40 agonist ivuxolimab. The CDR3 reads CASSSERRGGTAYEQYF. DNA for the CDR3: TGTGCCAGCAGCTCCGAGCGGAGGGGCGGGACGGCCTACGAGCAGTACTTC.